The rows below give T cell receptor beta chains drawn from one sample of a study of T cells after yellow fever vaccination. TCRdb re-derived calls from the 5' RACE reads in MiXCR, one entry per CDR3 protein. This sample yields approximately 550,000 distinct CDR3 sequences, of which 15% to 20% are seen a single time; roughly 13% belongs to the top ten. Here the sequenced sample was PBMCs, taken 15 days after the yellow fever booster vaccination. Every receptor here comes from a man aged 25 to 40 who received the YFV17D yellow fever vaccine. CDR3s include the opening cysteine and the closing phenylalanine or tryptophan. A D gene is named only where the DNA matches it firmly. Clone size is given for some rows only: seen once, a few or many times, or a class if the clone is expanded.

>few|-|TRBJ2-7|TRBV7-2
TGTGCCAGCAGCCCGCCGGGGCGACGCGAGCAGTACTTC
CASSPPGRREQYF
>-|-|TRBJ2-5|TRBV20-1
TGCAGTGCTAGCGGGTCGCCTCAAGAGACCCAGTACTTC
CSASGSPQETQYF
>-|-|TRBJ2-1|TRBV20-1
TGCAGTGCTGGGGGTAGCTCCAAGGTGAATGAGCAGTTCTTC
CSAGGSSKVNEQFF
>-|TRBD1|TRBJ1-2|TRBV20-1
TGCAGTGCTAGGGTAGGAGGGGGCGGCTACACCTTC
CSARVGGGGYTF
>-|-|TRBJ2-7|TRBV19
TGTGCCAGTAGTATCGGCAGGGTAGGATACGAGCAGTACTTC
CASSIGRVGYEQYF
>few|-|TRBJ2-5|TRBV27
TGTGCCAGCAGCATGTACCTACAAGAGACCCAGTACTTC
CASSMYLQETQYF
>-|-|TRBJ2-2|TRBV10-3
TGTGCCACCCAAGCGACCGGGGAGCTGTTTTTT
CATQATGELFF
>-|-|TRBJ2-7|TRBV20-1
TGCAGTGCTCACTCCCCCTACCCGGGATCCTCCTACGAGCAGTACTTC
CSAHSPYPGSSYEQYF
>few|-|TRBJ1-4|TRBV12-3/TRBV12-4
TGTGCCAGCAGCAACAGGGCTTTGGCTGAAAAACTGTTTTTT
CASSNRALAEKLFF
>few|-|TRBJ2-5|TRBV5-1
TGCGCCAGCGGATCGGACCAAGAGACCCAGTACTTC
CASGSDQETQYF
>few|-|TRBJ1-6|TRBV6-1
TGTGCCAGCAGTGAAGATACAGGGAATTCACCCCTCCACTTT
CASSEDTGNSPLHF
>-|-|TRBJ1-4|TRBV20-1
TGCAGTGCTAGCGGGCAAGCCCATGAAAAACTGTTTTTT
CSASGQAHEKLFF
>-|TRBD2|TRBJ2-2|TRBV11-1
TGTGCCAGCAGCAGACCCGGGACTAGCGGGGCTGCGAACACCGGGGAGCTGTTTTTT
CASSRPGTSGAANTGELFF
>-|TRBD1|TRBJ2-4|TRBV20-1
TGCAGTGCTAGAGATCGGGACAGGGGGCCTCTAGCCAAAAACATTCAGTACTTC
CSARDRDRGPLAKNIQYF
>-|TRBD1|TRBJ2-1|TRBV29-1
TGCAGCGTGGGGACAGGGGAGGAAGGGGAGCAGTTCTTC
CSVGTGEEGEQFF
>few|-|TRBJ2-3|TRBV10-2
TGCGCCAGCAGTGGCCGGGACGGCACAGATACGCAGTATTTT
CASSGRDGTDTQYF
>few|-|TRBJ2-1|TRBV18
TGTGCCAGCTCACCGTCCCCAGGGTGGGACAATGAGCAGTTCTTC
CASSPSPGWDNEQFF
>few|TRBD2|TRBJ2-5|TRBV7-6
TGTGCCAGCAGCTTAGATCTAGCGGGGAGGACTACCAAAGAGACCCAGTACTTC
CASSLDLAGRTTKETQYF
>few|-|TRBJ2-2|TRBV9
TGTGCCAGCAGCCCTCGACGGGAGAATATCGGGGAGCTGTTTTTT
CASSPRRENIGELFF
>few|TRBD2|TRBJ2-7|TRBV12-3/TRBV12-4
TGTGCCAGCAATCTAGCGGGAGGCCTTTCATACGAGCAGTACTTC
CASNLAGGLSYEQYF
>few|-|TRBJ2-3|TRBV6-5
TGTGCCAGCAGTTTGTCCACGATGGGCACAGATACGCAGTATTTT
CASSLSTMGTDTQYF
>-|-|TRBJ2-1|TRBV6-1
TGTGCCAGCAGCAAACTAGGGGGTTACAATGAGCAGTTCTTC
CASSKLGGYNEQFF
>once|-|TRBJ2-7|TRBV27
TGTGCCAGCAGTTCCACTGCGACAGGACCCGCTAGGGGGTACTTC
CASSSTATGPARGYF
>few|TRBD2|TRBJ2-1|TRBV10-3
TGTGCCATAACAACTAGCGGGAGGAACGATGAGCAGTTCTTC
CAITTSGRNDEQFF
>-|-|TRBJ2-7|TRBV20-1
TGCAGTGCTAGAGATGAGTCGATAGTCAGAACGCGGTCCTACGAGCAGTACTTC
CSARDESIVRTRSYEQYF
>-|-|TRBJ2-7|TRBV14
TGTGCCAGCAGCCAAGATCCTGTGGCAGGGGAGCAGTACTTC
CASSQDPVAGEQYF
>-|TRBD1|TRBJ1-1|TRBV5-1
TGCGCCAGCAGCTCACAGGGGGCGCGGGTGAACACTGAAGCTTTCTTT
CASSSQGARVNTEAFF
>-|-|TRBJ2-7|TRBV18
TGTGCCAGCTCACCACGGGATCGGGAGCAGTACTTC
CASSPRDREQYF
>-|-|TRBJ2-1|TRBV5-1
TGCGCCAGCAGCTCCGGACTGATTTTGGATGAGCAGTTCTTC
CASSSGLILDEQFF